Below, 27 T cell receptor beta chains from the same sample are listed, as sequenced in a study of T cell responses to AZD1222 COVID-19 vaccine. The assay was immunoSEQ multiplex PCR, and TCRdb's table has in-frame clones only and misses some. The sample consists of 200,000 to 300,000 clones, over 85% of them appearing once. The sequencing here drew on peripheral blood, taken on day 0 of AZD1222 vaccination. These receptors were collected from an adult in good health.

The CDR3 region is CATSRERDSGANVLTF. The CDR3 coding sequence is TGTGCCACCAGCCGCGAACGGGACTCTGGGGCCAACGTCCTGACTTTC. The rearrangement joins TRBV15 to TRBJ2-6; D perhaps matches TRBD2 (5 bases). CDR1 is LNHNV, CDR2 YYDKDF, per germline (reference sequence). The CDR3 is 16 residues long. Trimming pared 5 bases from V and 0 bases from J, leaving 11 bases between.

J is TRBJ2-5 and V is TRBV2, with a weak D call TRBD2 (5 bases). The V gene's germline CDR1 is SNHLY and CDR2 FYNNEI. The CDR3 has 11 residues. The V gene lost 9 bases and the J gene lost 4 bases, with 9 bases spanning the gap. CDR3 nucleotides: TGTGCCAGTAGCGTCCTAGAGACCCAGTACTTC. It encodes CASSVLETQYF.

This rearrangement joins TRBV3-1 (or the pseudogene TRBV3-2) to TRBJ1-5; 7 bases are a match to TRBD1. The germline gives CDR1 LGHDT, CDR2 YNNKEL (reference sequence). V shed 4 bases and J 3 bases; nucleotides not matched to a gene: 3. The CDR3 has 14 amino acids. The CDR3 protein is CASSRGQNNQPQHF. The CDR3, as DNA: TGTGCCAGCAGCCGGGGACAGAACAATCAGCCCCAGCATTTT.

The rearrangement joins TRBV7-9 to TRBJ2-3; 7 bases match TRBD1. This CDR3 is 14 amino acids long. CDR1 and CDR2 from the germline V gene are SEHNR and FQNEAQ (reference sequence). With V trimmed by 7 bases and J by 1 base, 5 bases remained unmatched. CDR3 residues: CASNDRVGTDTQYF. The CDR3 DNA reads TGTGCCAGCAACGACAGGGTTGGCACAGATACGCAGTATTTT.

V and J are TRBV11-2 and TRBJ2-6; tentatively, D is TRBD2 (6 bases). V was clipped by 6 bases and J by 2 bases, with 17 bases between them. CDR1 and CDR2 from the germline V gene are SGHAT and FQNNGV. This CDR3 is built from 17 residues. Here the CDR3 reads CASSRTGLMPGANVLTF. The CDR3 DNA sequence: TGTGCCAGCAGTAGGACGGGACTTATGCCTGGGGCCAACGTCCTGACTTTC.

This clone was detected only once. The chain recombines TRBV27 with TRBJ1-5, with unresolved D. Germline CDR1 reads MNHEY; CDR2 reads SMNVEV (reference sequence). The CDR3 loop spans 12 amino acids. V lost 6 bases and J 6 bases, leaving 9 bases between the germline ends. CDR3 nucleotides: TGTGCCAGCAGATCCCCCGGTCAGCCCCAGCATTTT. It encodes CASRSPGQPQHF.

V and J are TRBV7-2 and TRBJ1-5; D gene ambiguous. Germline V gives CDR1 SGHTA, CDR2 FQGNSA. CDR3 size: 14 residues. With 5 bases removed from V and 4 bases from J, the gap between germline ends came to 12 bases. This chain's CDR3 is CASSPDAFNQPQHF. The CDR3 nucleotides are TGTGCCAGCAGCCCCGACGCCTTTAATCAGCCCCAGCATTTT.

V and J are TRBV18 and TRBJ2-7; maybe TRBD2 (5 bases). Trimming cost V 1 base and J 5 bases, with 9 bases left between them. The CDR3 loop spans 13 amino acids. Germline assignment: CDR1 KGHSH and CDR2 LQKENI. CDR3 sequence (DNA): TGTGCCAGCTCACCACGAGGGAATCACGAGCAGTACTTC. This encodes CASSPRGNHEQYF.

The genes are TRBV3-1 (or the pseudogene TRBV3-2) and TRBJ1-1; the D gene is possibly TRBD1 (5 bases). The V end lost 4 bases, the J end lost 11 bases, and 14 bases lay between the germline ends. This CDR3 comprises 12 residues. CDR1 is LGHDT, CDR2 YNNKEL, per germline (reference sequence). CDR3 amino acids: CASSPGEGRAFF. DNA of the CDR3: TGTGCCAGCAGCCCGGGGGAGGGGCGGGCTTTCTTT.

The chain couples TRBV7-9 to TRBJ2-3; 7 nucleotides agree with TRBD2. Germline lookup yields CDR1 SEHNR and CDR2 FQNEAQ (reference sequence). Trimming at V came to 6 bases and at J to 9 bases, leaving 15 bases not matched to a gene. The CDR3 runs 15 residues. The CDR3 reads CASSPGGYPQGTQYF. As DNA, the CDR3 is TGTGCCAGCAGTCCCGGGGGGTATCCCCAGGGAACGCAGTATTTT.

The V gene is TRBV18, the J gene TRBJ1-1, with D maybe TRBD1 (6 bases). The germline CDR1 and CDR2 sequences are KGHSH and LQKENI. With 2 bases removed from V and 4 bases from J, the gap between germline ends came to 11 bases. CDR3 size: 14 residues. This chain's CDR3 is CASSPNGGVTEAFF. CDR3 bases: TGTGCCAGCTCACCAAACGGGGGCGTCACTGAAGCTTTCTTT.

This sequence joins TRBV3-1 (or the pseudogene TRBV3-2) and TRBJ2-5, with 13 nucleotides matching TRBD2. Germline V gives CDR1 LGHDT, CDR2 YNNKEL (reference sequence). CDR3 length: 16 amino acids. V gave up 2 bases and J gave up 5 bases; unmatched junction bases: 5. CDR3 residues: CASSQPGLAGDETQYF. The CDR3 DNA reads as TGTGCCAGCAGCCAACCCGGACTAGCGGGAGACGAGACCCAGTACTTC.

The V gene is TRBV5-1, the J gene TRBJ2-7; 9 nucleotides line up with TRBD1. V trimming: 4 bases; J trimming: 6 bases; junction bases outside the gene matches: 8. CDR1 SGHRS and CDR2 YFSETQ come from the germline V gene. The length of the CDR3 is 14 residues. The DNA of the CDR3 is TGCGCCAGCAGCCCCGGGACAGGGAAGGGCGAGCAGTACTTC. Translated, it gives CASSPGTGKGEQYF.

This clone was detected a few times. The sample contains more than one DNA sequence encoding this CDR3. This rearrangement joins TRBV28 to TRBJ1-2, with D possibly TRBD1 on 6 matching bases. Trimming took off 3 bases at V and 3 bases at J, with 8 bases between the two ends. The germline CDR1 and CDR2 sequences are MDHEN and SYDVKM. The CDR3 is made up of 13 amino acids. CDR3 sequence: CASSLRTDYGYTF. As DNA, the CDR3 is TGTGCCAGCAGTTTGAGGACAGACTATGGCTACACCTTC.

This clone was detected only once. The chain carries TRBV18 and TRBJ1-3, with 8 bases identical to TRBD1. Germline lookup yields CDR1 KGHSH and CDR2 LQKENI. V shed 0 bases, J shed 0 bases, and the junction held 4 bases outside the gene matches. There are 17 residues in the CDR3. The CDR3 DNA is TGTGCCAGCTCACCACCGGGACAGGTACACTCTGGAAACACCATATATTTT. It specifies CASSPPGQVHSGNTIYF. Using reference TRBV18 and TRBJ1-3 for the parts outside the CDR3, the full variable domain is NAGVMQNPRHLVRRRGQEARLRCSPMKGHSHVYWYRQLPEEGLKFMVYLQKENIIDESGMPKERFSAEFPKEGPSILRIQQVVRGDSAAYFCASSPPGQVHSGNTIYFGEGSWLTVV.

This rearrangement joins TRBV4-3 to TRBJ2-2; weak D call: TRBD2 (5 bases). Looked up from germline, CDR1 is LGHNA and CDR2 is YSLEER. This CDR3 region has 16 residues. V was clipped by 1 base and J by 3 bases, with 12 bases between them. The CDR3 coding sequence is TGCGCCAGCAGCCAAGGTCCGGGAATAGACACCGGGGAGCTGTTTTTT. Translating gives CASSQGPGIDTGELFF.

V usage is TRBV7-6 and J usage is TRBJ2-7, with 9 bases matching TRBD2. V dropped 5 bases and J dropped 5; count of bases not matched to a gene: 10. Germline CDR1 reads SGHVS; CDR2 reads FNYEAQ. The CDR3 consists of 15 residues. As DNA, the CDR3 is TGTGCCAGCAGCCAGCTGGCGGGGGGGAAAAACGAGCAGTACTTC. This codes for CASSQLAGGKNEQYF. Using reference TRBV7-6 and TRBJ2-7 for the parts outside the CDR3, the full variable domain is GAGVSQSPRYKVTKRGQDVALRCDPISGHVSLYWYRQALGQGPEFLTYFNYEAQQDKSGLPNDRFSAERPEGSISTLTIQRTEQRDSAMYRCASSQLAGGKNEQYFGPGTRLTVT.

V gene TRBV21-1 combines with J gene TRBJ1-3. TRBV21-1 counts as a pseudogene. There are 13 residues in the CDR3. The CDR3 sequence: CASSKKAGNTIYF. The DNA for the CDR3 is TGTGCCAGCAGCAAAAAGGCTGGAAACACCATATATTTT.

The rearrangement uses TRBV18 and TRBJ1-3; TRBD1 matches at 8 bases. Germline-derived CDR1 and CDR2 are KGHSH and LQKENI. CDR3 length: 16 residues. Trimming cost V 3 bases and J 0 bases; bases outside gene matches: 4. The CDR3 DNA sequence: TGTGCCAGCTCACCGGGACAGGTCCCCTCTGGAAACACCATATATTTT. Encoded protein: CASSPGQVPSGNTIYF.

Regarding this clone: Other nucleotide sequences from this sample produce the same CDR3. The chain recombines TRBV19 with TRBJ1-5; no definite D call. The ends were cut back, 3 bases at V and 7 bases at J, with 10 bases in the middle. The CDR3 sequence is 13 residues long. Germline CDR1 and CDR2: LNHDA and SQIVND (reference sequence). The CDR3: CASSISGGQPQHF. The CDR3 coding sequence is TGTGCCAGTAGTATTTCTGGCGGGCAGCCCCAGCATTTT. Full variable domain (remainder filled in from reference TRBV19 and TRBJ1-5): DGGITQSPKYLFRKEGQNVTLSCEQNLNHDAMYWYRQDPGQGLRLIYYSQIVNDFQKGDIAEGYSVSREKKESFPLTVTSAQKNPTAFYLCASSISGGQPQHFGDGTRLSIL.

The genes are TRBV28 and TRBJ1-2; D gene ambiguous. This CDR3 contains 11 residues. The germline V and J ends were trimmed by 8 bases and 8 bases, with 12 bases remaining between them. The germline CDR1 and CDR2 sequences are MDHEN and SYDVKM. CDR3: CASSNFGGYTF. The CDR3 DNA sequence: TGTGCCAGCTCTAATTTCGGGGGCTACACCTTC.

This clone has a count of ten or more. The chain links TRBV7-2 to TRBJ2-3; D gene ambiguous. CDR3 length equals 15 residues. In germline, CDR1 is SGHTA, CDR2 FQGNSA. Trimming removed 1 base from V and 4 bases from J, with 12 bases in between. CDR3 region: CASSLVGVVADTQYF. The CDR3 DNA reads TGTGCCAGCAGCTTAGTTGGCGTCGTAGCAGATACGCAGTATTTT.

The CDR3 loop reads CASGGLVDTGELFF. The CDR3 DNA follows: TGTGCCTCGGGGGGGCTCGTCGACACCGGGGAGCTGTTTTTT. The J gene is TRBJ2-2, the V gene TRBV2, with 8 bases aligning to TRBD2. J lost 3 bases, V lost 11 bases, and 8 bases had no gene match. CDR1 SNHLY and CDR2 FYNNEI come from the germline V gene. The CDR3 extends over 14 amino acids.

The chain employs TRBV19 and TRBJ1-2; D remains ambiguous. The germline V and J ends were trimmed by 5 bases and 8 bases, with 18 bases remaining between them. Germline V gives CDR1 LNHDA, CDR2 SQIVND (reference sequence). This CDR3 has 14 amino acids. CDR3 coding DNA: TGTGCCAGTAGTGCGCCAAGGACCCTCGCCGGCTACACCTTC. Residues: CASSAPRTLAGYTF. The variable domain in full, with the rest retrieved from reference TRBV19 and TRBJ1-2, is DGGITQSPKYLFRKEGQNVTLSCEQNLNHDAMYWYRQDPGQGLRLIYYSQIVNDFQKGDIAEGYSVSREKKESFPLTVTSAQKNPTAFYLCASSAPRTLAGYTFGSGTRLTVV.

This clone was observed a single time. The chain uses TRBV9 and TRBJ1-3; no firm D call. The length of the CDR3 is 15 residues. Trimming stripped 0 bases from V and 3 bases from J, with 10 bases between. The germline gives CDR1 SGDLS, CDR2 YYNGEE. The CDR3 region has the DNA TGTGCCAGCAGCGTAGCGCACAGTATTGGAAACACCATATATTTT. Amino acid sequence: CASSVAHSIGNTIYF. Full variable domain (missing parts from reference TRBV9 and TRBJ1-3): DSGVTQTPKHLITATGQRVTLRCSPRSGDLSVYWYQQSLDQGLQFLIQYYNGEERAKGNILERFSAQQFPDLHSELNLSSLELGDSALYFCASSVAHSIGNTIYFGEGSWLTVV.

The chain has TRBV10-3 and TRBJ2-2; no clear D gene. The germline V and J ends were trimmed by 8 bases and 4 bases, with 8 bases remaining between them. The length of the CDR3 is 12 residues. CDR1 ENHRY and CDR2 SYGVKD come from the germline V gene. CDR3 amino acids: CAIATPTGELFF. The CDR3 DNA is TGTGCCATCGCGACTCCCACCGGGGAGCTGTTTTTT.

The rearrangement joins TRBV2 to TRBJ1-2; D is perhaps TRBD1 (5 bases). The ends were cut back, 6 bases at V and 0 bases at J, with 14 bases in the middle. CDR3 length: 15 amino acids. Germline CDR1 is SNHLY and CDR2 is FYNNEI. The DNA of the CDR3 is TGTGCCAGCAGCTTGGGACCGAGCGCTAACTATGGCTACACCTTC. It codes for CASSLGPSANYGYTF.